This record looks at one TCR beta chain sequence and its context. Looked up from germline, CDR1 is LNHNV and CDR2 is YYDKDF (reference sequence). This CDR3 is 15 amino acids long. Trimming took 5 bases from V and 5 from J; bases not matched to a gene: 7. The data derive from a study of cytomegalovirus exposure and HLA in healthy donors. Clones were sequenced by immunoSEQ multiplex PCR, and TCRdb holds only the in-frame ones, with some missing. Among 100,000 to 150,000 clones listed, just under 95% were seen once. This receptor was identified in a woman between 18 and 29 years old in good health and CMV-seronegative. Sequenced: PBMCs. V and J are TRBV15 and TRBJ2-2, with TRBD1 matching 8 bases. The DNA for the CDR3 is TGTGCCACCAGCCGTTGGGACAGGCGAACCGGGGAGCTGTTTTTT. This codes for CATSRWDRRTGELFF.